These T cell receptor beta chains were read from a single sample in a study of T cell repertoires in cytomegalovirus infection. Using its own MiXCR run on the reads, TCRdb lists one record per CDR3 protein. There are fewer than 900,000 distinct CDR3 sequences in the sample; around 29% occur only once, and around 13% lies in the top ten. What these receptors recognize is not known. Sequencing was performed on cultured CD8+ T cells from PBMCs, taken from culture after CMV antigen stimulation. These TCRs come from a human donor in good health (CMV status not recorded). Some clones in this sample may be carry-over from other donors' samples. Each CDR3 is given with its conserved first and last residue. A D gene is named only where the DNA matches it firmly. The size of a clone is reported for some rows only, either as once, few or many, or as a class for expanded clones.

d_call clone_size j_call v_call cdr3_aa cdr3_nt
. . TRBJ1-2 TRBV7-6 CASSLAGGQTYGYTF TGTGCCAGCAGCTTGGCTGGGGGTCAGACCTATGGCTACACCTTC
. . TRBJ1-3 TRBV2 CASISGKNTIYF TGTGCCAGCATATCAGGGAAAAACACCATATATTTT
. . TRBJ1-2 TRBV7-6 CASSLAALSYGYTF TGTGCCAGCAGCTTAGCGGCCCTGAGCTATGGCTACACCTTC
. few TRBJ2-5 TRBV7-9 CASSLEPGPTLETQYF TGTGCCAGCAGCTTAGAACCGGGACCTACACTGGAGACCCAGTACTTC
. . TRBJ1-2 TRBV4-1 CASSQEGGGYGYTF TGTGCCAGCAGCCAAGAGGGAGGTGGCTATGGCTACACCTTC
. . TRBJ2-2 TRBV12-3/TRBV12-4 CASSPAGYANTGELFF TGTGCCAGCAGTCCCGCCGGGTACGCGAACACCGGGGAGCTGTTTTTT
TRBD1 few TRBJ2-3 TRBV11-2 CASGTGRTDTQYF TGTGCCAGCGGGACAGGGCGAACAGATACGCAGTATTTT
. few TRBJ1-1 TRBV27 CASRGDVNTEAFF TGTGCCAGCAGAGGCGATGTGAACACTGAAGCTTTCTTT
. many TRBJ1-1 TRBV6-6 CASSIGRGGENTEAFF TGTGCCAGCAGTATAGGACGGGGAGGGGAGAACACTGAAGCTTTCTTT
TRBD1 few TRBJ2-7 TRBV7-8 CASSLRGGQGNYEQYF TGTGCCAGCAGCTTAAGAGGGGGACAGGGAAACTACGAGCAGTACTTC
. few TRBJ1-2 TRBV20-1 CSAKGSDRPYGYTF TGCAGTGCTAAGGGGTCCGACAGACCCTATGGCTACACCTTC
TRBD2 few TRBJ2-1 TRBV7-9 CASSLGTSGGHYNEQFF TGTGCCAGCAGCTTAGGGACTAGCGGGGGACATTACAATGAGCAGTTCTTC
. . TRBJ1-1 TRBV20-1 CSASKRGDTEAFF TGCAGTGCTAGCAAGCGAGGGGACACTGAAGCTTTCTTT
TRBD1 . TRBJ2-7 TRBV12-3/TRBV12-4 CASSTGTGHIYEQYF TGTGCCAGCAGCACCGGGACAGGGCATATCTACGAGCAGTACTTC
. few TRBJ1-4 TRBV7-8 CASSYDIWVNEKLFF TGTGCCAGCAGCTACGACATTTGGGTTAATGAAAAACTGTTTTTT
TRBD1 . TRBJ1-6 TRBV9 CASSVAPGGKPGNSPLHF TGTGCCAGCAGCGTAGCCCCAGGGGGTAAACCGGGGAATTCACCCCTCCACTTT
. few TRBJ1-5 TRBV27 CASSLSKGGQPQHF TGTGCCAGCAGTTTATCGAAGGGCGGTCAGCCCCAGCATTTT
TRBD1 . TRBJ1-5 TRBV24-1 CATRRTGSNQPQHF TGTGCCACCAGGCGGACAGGGAGCAATCAGCCCCAGCATTTT
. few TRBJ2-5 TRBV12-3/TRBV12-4 CASSLAAGRRETQYF TGTGCCAGCAGTTTAGCGGCAGGGAGGAGGGAGACCCAGTACTTC
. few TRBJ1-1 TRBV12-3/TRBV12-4 CASSFGFWDMNTEAFF TGTGCCAGCAGTTTTGGTTTTTGGGATATGAACACTGAAGCTTTCTTT
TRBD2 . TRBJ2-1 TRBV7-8 CASSFPTSGHYNEQFF TGTGCCAGCAGCTTCCCGACTAGCGGGCACTACAATGAGCAGTTCTTC
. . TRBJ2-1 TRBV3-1 CASSHQGRFDEQFF TGTGCCAGCAGCCACCAGGGTAGGTTCGATGAGCAGTTCTTC
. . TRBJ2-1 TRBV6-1 CASESTYNEQFF TGTGCCAGCGAGAGCACCTACAATGAGCAGTTCTTC
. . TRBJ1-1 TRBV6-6 CASSVTYQNTEAFF TGTGCCAGCAGCGTTACGTATCAGAACACTGAAGCTTTCTTT
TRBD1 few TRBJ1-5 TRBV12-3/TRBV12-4 CASSPVRQGGVQPQHF TGTGCCAGCAGTCCCGTCCGACAGGGGGGGGTTCAGCCCCAGCATTTT
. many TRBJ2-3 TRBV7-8 CASSSWTGNTDTQYF TGTGCCAGCAGCTCCTGGACGGGAAACACAGATACGCAGTATTTT
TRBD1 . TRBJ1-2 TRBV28 CASSLIIRTGVNYGYTF TGTGCCAGCAGTTTAATTATCCGGACAGGGGTTAACTATGGCTACACCTTC
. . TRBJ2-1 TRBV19 CASSTLTLTDEQFF TGTGCCAGTAGTACTTTGACCCTCACGGATGAGCAGTTCTTC
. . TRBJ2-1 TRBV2 CASSRAGSSYSEQFF TGTGCCAGCAGCAGGGCGGGTTCCTCCTACAGTGAGCAGTTCTTC
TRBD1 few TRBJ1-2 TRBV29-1 CSVAGTGGNYGYTF TGCAGCGTTGCCGGGACAGGGGGCAACTATGGCTACACCTTC
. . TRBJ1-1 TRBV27 CASSGRGNEAFF TGTGCCAGCAGTGGCAGGGGAAATGAAGCTTTCTTT
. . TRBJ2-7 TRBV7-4 CASSLARSREQYF TGTGCCAGCAGCTTAGCGCGGAGCCGTGAGCAGTACTTC
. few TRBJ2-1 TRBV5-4 CASSFQGKESYNEQFF TGTGCCAGCAGCTTCCAGGGAAAGGAATCCTACAATGAGCAGTTCTTC
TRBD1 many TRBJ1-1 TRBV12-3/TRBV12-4 CASSFAGGNTEAFF TGTGCCAGCAGTTTTGCAGGGGGGAACACTGAAGCTTTCTTT
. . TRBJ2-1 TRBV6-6 CASSYYGTSGNEQFF TGTGCCAGCAGTTACTACGGGACATCCGGTAATGAGCAGTTCTTC
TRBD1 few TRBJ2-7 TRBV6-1 CASSLTGGDYEQYF TGTGCCAGCAGTTTGACAGGGGGAGATTACGAGCAGTACTTC
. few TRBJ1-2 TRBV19 CASLSLEGEVDGYTF TGTGCCAGTTTGTCTTTGGAGGGGGAGGTAGATGGCTACACCTTC
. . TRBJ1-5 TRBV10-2 CASSQGLISNQPQHF TGCGCCAGCAGTCAAGGGTTAATTAGCAATCAGCCCCAGCATTTT
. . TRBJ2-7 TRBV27 CASSLSINRRLDERYF TGTGCCAGCAGTTTATCGATAAACAGGCGTCTTGACGAGCGGTACTTC
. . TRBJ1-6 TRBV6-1 CASSFQGFDSPLHF TGTGCCAGCAGTTTCCAGGGTTTCGATTCACCCCTCCACTTT
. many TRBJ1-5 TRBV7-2 CASSLNPAETNQPQHF TGTGCCAGCAGCTTAAATCCGGCCGAAACCAATCAGCCCCAGCATTTT
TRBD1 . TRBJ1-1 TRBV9 CASSPSGTATEAFF TGTGCCAGCAGCCCATCAGGGACAGCAACTGAAGCTTTCTTT
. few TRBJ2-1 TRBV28 CASTTPGAGEQFF TGTGCCAGCACCACCCCGGGGGCGGGGGAGCAGTTCTTC
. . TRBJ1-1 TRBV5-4 CASSLLPPKRPRGLTEAFF TGTGCCAGCAGCTTGTTACCTCCGAAAAGACCTCGGGGCCTCACTGAAGCTTTCTTT